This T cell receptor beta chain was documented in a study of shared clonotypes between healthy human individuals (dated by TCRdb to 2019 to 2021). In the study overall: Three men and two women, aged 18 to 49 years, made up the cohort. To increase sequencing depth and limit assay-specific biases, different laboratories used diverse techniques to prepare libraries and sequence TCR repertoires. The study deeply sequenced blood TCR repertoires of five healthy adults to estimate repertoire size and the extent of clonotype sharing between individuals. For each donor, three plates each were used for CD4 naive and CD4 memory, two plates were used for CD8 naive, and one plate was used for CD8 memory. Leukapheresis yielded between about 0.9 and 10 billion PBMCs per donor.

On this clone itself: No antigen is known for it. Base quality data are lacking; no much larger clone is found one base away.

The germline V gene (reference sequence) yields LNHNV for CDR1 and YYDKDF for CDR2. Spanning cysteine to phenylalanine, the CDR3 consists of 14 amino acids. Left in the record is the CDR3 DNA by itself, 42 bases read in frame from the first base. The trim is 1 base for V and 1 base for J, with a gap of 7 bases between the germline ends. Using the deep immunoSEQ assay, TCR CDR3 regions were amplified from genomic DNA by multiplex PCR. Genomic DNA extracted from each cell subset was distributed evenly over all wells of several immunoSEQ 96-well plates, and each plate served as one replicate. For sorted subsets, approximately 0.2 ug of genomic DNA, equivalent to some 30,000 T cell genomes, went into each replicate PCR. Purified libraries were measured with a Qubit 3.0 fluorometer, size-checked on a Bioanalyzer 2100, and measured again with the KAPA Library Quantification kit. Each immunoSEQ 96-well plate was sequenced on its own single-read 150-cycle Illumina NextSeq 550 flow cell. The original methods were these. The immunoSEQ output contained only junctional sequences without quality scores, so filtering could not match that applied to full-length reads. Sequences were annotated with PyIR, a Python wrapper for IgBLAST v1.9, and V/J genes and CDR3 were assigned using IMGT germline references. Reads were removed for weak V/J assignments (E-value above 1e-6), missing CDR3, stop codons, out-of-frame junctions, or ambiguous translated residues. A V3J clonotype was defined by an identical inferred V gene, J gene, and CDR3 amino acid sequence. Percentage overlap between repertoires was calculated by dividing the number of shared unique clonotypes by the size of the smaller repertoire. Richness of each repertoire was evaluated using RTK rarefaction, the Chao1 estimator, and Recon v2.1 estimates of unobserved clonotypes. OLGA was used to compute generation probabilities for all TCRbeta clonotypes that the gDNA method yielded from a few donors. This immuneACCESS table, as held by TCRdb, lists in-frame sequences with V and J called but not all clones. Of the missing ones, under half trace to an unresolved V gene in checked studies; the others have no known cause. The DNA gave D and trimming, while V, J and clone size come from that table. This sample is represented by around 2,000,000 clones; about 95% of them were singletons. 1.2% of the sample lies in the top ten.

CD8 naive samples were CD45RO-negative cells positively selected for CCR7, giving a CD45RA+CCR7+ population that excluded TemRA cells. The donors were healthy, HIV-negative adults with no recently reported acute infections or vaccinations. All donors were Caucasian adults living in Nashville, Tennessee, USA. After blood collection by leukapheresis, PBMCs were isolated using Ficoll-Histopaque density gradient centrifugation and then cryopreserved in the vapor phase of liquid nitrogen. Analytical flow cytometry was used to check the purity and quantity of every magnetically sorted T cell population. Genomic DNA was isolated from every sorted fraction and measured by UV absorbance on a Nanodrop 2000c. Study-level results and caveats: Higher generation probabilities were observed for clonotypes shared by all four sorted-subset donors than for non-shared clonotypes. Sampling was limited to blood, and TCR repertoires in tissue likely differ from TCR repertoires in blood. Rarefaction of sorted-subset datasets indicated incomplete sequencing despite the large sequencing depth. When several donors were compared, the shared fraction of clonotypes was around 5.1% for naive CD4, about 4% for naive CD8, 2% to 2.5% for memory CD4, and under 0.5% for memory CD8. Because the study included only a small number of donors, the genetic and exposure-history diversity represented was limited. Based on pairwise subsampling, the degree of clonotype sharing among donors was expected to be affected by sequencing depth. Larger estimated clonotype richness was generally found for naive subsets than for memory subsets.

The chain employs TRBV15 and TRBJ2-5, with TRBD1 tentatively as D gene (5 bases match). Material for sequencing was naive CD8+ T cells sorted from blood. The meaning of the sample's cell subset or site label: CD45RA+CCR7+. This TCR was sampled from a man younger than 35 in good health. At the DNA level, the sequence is TGTGCCACCAGCAGAGTAGGGGCCCAAGAGACCCAGTACTTC. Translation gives CATSRVGAQETQYF.